The 17 T cell receptor beta chains given below trace back to one sample, sequenced in a study of blood T cells in healthy people across ages. Together with a sample-barcoded 5' primer, a J-beta primer mix was included in a second PCR lasting about 7 to 12 cycles. TCRdb re-called the 5' RACE reads through MiXCR, storing one row per CDR3 protein. This sample yields 1.5 million to 2 million distinct CDR3 sequences, of which 30% to 35% are seen a single time; 10% to 12% belongs to the top ten. The source material was blood. The origin of the receptors is a woman in her twenties or thirties in good health.

This clonotype came up a few times. Just one base apart from a much larger clone, this may be a read error. This chain joins TRBV4-1 and TRBJ2-7; possible D gene TRBD1, 6 bases. CDR3 length equals 14 residues. Germline lookup yields CDR1 MGHRA and CDR2 YSYEKL. Trimming stripped 4 bases from V and 3 bases from J, with 13 bases between. The CDR3 sequence is CASSPNSGDYEQYF. CDR3 bases: TGCGCCAGCAGCCCCAACTCAGGGGACTACGAGCAGTACTTC.

There are a few counts of this clonotype. J is TRBJ2-1 and V is TRBV9; D remains ambiguous. Germline assignment: CDR1 SGDLS and CDR2 YYNGEE. The V and J ends lost 3 bases and 9 bases respectively, with 10 bases between them. The length of the CDR3 is 12 residues. The CDR3 reads CASSAPSGEQFF. CDR3 bases: TGTGCCAGCAGCGCCCCTTCGGGTGAGCAGTTCTTC.

The rearrangement joins TRBV30 to TRBJ2-1, with no clear D. Germline CDR1 is GTSNPN and CDR2 is SVGIG (reference sequence). The CDR3 is 12 amino acids. Trimming cost V 3 bases and J 9 bases, with 12 bases left between them. In nucleotides, the CDR3 is TGTGCCTGGAGGGGGTCCCACATTGAGCAGTTCTTC. It is translated as CAWRGSHIEQFF.

The V and J genes are TRBV27 and TRBJ1-6; tentative D call: TRBD1 (6 bases). The CDR3 is 14 residues long. V was shortened by 7 bases and J by 8 bases, with 15 bases between the two germline ends. Germline V gene data show CDR1 as MNHEY and CDR2 as SMNVEV (reference sequence). The CDR3 nucleotides read TGTGCCAGCACCTTCTTGGGGGGCGATTCACCCCTCCACTTT. Its translation: CASTFLGGDSPLHF.

This rearrangement joins TRBV6-1 to TRBJ1-2; 7 nucleotides align to TRBD1. The CDR3 extends over 15 amino acids. Germline values: CDR1 MNHNS, CDR2 SASEGT. J was trimmed by 0 bases and V by 7 bases; bases with no gene match: 8. This chain's CDR3 is CASMRTGASNYGYTF. CDR3 nucleotides: TGTGCCAGCATGCGGACAGGCGCCTCTAACTATGGCTACACCTTC.

This clonotype has just a few counts. The V gene is TRBV5-1, the J gene TRBJ2-2; 13 bases line up with TRBD2. The CDR3 loop spans 18 amino acids. Germline values: CDR1 SGHRS, CDR2 YFSETQ. V was clipped by 4 bases and J by 1 base; unmatched bases: 7. The CDR3 nucleotides are TGCGCCAGCAGCCATGGACTAGCGGGGGAACAGAACACCGGGGAGCTGTTTTTT. Protein product: CASSHGLAGEQNTGELFF.

The V gene is TRBV4-1, the J gene TRBJ2-1; D might be TRBD1 (6 bases). The CDR3 sequence is 13 residues long. CDR1 is MGHRA and CDR2 is YSYEKL in the germline V gene. The V and J ends lost 0 bases and 12 bases respectively, with 12 bases between them. CDR3: CASSQDSEDRQFF. The CDR3 DNA reads as TGCGCCAGCAGCCAAGATAGTGAGGACAGGCAGTTCTTC.

V gene TRBV27 combines with J gene TRBJ2-2; 8 nucleotides align to TRBD2. CDR3 length: 15 amino acids. Trimming took 6 bases from V and 2 from J; bases not matched to a gene: 5. The V gene's germline CDR1 is MNHEY and CDR2 SMNVEV (reference sequence). For the CDR3, the DNA is TGTGCCAGCAGCGCCCGGGGGGGAAACACCGGGGAGCTGTTTTTT. Protein product: CASSARGGNTGELFF.

The sample holds a few counts of this clonotype. This rearrangement joins TRBV7-9 to TRBJ1-1; TRBD1 matches 12 bases. Germline CDR1 reads SEHNR; CDR2 reads FQNEAQ (reference sequence). This CDR3 spans 16 amino acids. Germline trimming cut 6 bases from V and 7 bases from J; bases unmatched to any gene: 12. The chain's CDR3 is CASSPPGQGAVSEAFF. The CDR3 bases are TGTGCCAGCAGTCCACCGGGACAGGGGGCTGTCAGTGAAGCTTTCTTT.

This clonotype turned up a few times. The chain employs TRBV2 and TRBJ2-1, with D uncertain. V shed 8 bases and J shed 5 bases, with 13 bases lying between them. Germline CDR1 SNHLY, CDR2 FYNNEI. There are 13 residues in the CDR3. The CDR3 loop is CASFGQFDNEQFF. The CDR3 region has the DNA TGTGCCAGCTTTGGTCAGTTCGACAATGAGCAGTTCTTC.

This clonotype was counted at least ten times. The V gene is TRBV10-3, the J gene TRBJ2-3; D might be TRBD2 (5 bases). Germline lookup yields CDR1 ENHRY and CDR2 SYGVKD. CDR3 size: 14 residues. The germline V and J ends were trimmed by 6 bases and 2 bases, with 12 bases remaining between them. The CDR3, as DNA: TGTGCCATCAGGGCGGGCTTAACCACAGATACGCAGTATTTT. Translation gives CAIRAGLTTDTQYF.

The sample holds many counts of this clonotype. This sequence joins TRBV11-1 and TRBJ1-6; no definite D call. Germline CDR1 is SGHAT and CDR2 is FQDESV (reference sequence). CDR3 length: 13 amino acids. The germline V and J ends were trimmed by 5 bases and 10 bases, with 12 bases remaining between them. CDR3 residues: CASSLQGKSPLHF. CDR3 nucleotide sequence: TGTGCCAGCAGCCTTCAAGGGAAATCACCCCTCCACTTT.

The chain has TRBV7-9 and TRBJ2-5; 7 bases are a match to TRBD1. Germline V gene data show CDR1 as SEHNR and CDR2 as FQNEAQ (reference sequence). V lost 5 bases to trimming and J lost 4 bases; unmatched junction nucleotides: 10. There are 15 residues in the CDR3. The CDR3 loop is CASSPGQFLGETQYF. The DNA of the CDR3 is TGTGCCAGCAGCCCGGGACAGTTTCTGGGAGAGACCCAGTACTTC. The complete variable domain, with remaining parts taken from reference TRBV7-9 and TRBJ2-5, reads DTGVSQNPRHKITKRGQNVTFRCDPISEHNRLYWYRQTLGQGPEFLTYFQNEAQLEKSRLLSDRFSAERPKGSFSTLEIQRTEQGDSAMYLCASSPGQFLGETQYFGPGTRLLVL.

This clonotype has a handful of counts. The V and J genes are TRBV10-3 and TRBJ1-1, with 7 bases fitting TRBD1. Trimming cost V 10 bases and J 5 bases; bases outside gene matches: 16. Germline CDR1 is ENHRY and CDR2 is SYGVKD. This CDR3 has 15 amino acids. In nucleotides, the CDR3 is TGTGCCACACTACAAAGCAATTCAGGGGGTACTGAAGCTTTCTTT. Its protein product is CATLQSNSGGTEAFF.

CDR3 DNA: TGTGCCAGCAGCCCCAGGGATAGGAGCTACACCTTC. Encoded protein: CASSPRDRSYTF. The V call is TRBV3-1, the J call TRBJ1-2; perhaps TRBD1 as D (5 bases). CDR3 length equals 12 residues. Trimming removed 4 bases from V and 9 bases from J, with 12 bases in between. Germline V gene sequence: CDR1 LGHDT, CDR2 YNNKEL (reference sequence).

This clonotype was seen a single time. J is TRBJ2-4 and V is TRBV20-1; 7 bases align to TRBD1. TRBJ2-7 explains the end of the DNA better; the J call may be wrong. Germline-derived CDR1 and CDR2 are DFQATT and SNEGSKA (reference sequence). The CDR3 sequence is 13 residues long. CDR3 coding DNA: TGCAGTGCTACCCGGGACAGTTACTACGAGCAGTACTTC. Translation gives CSATRDSYYEQYF.

The chain employs TRBV6-2 or TRBV6-3 and TRBJ2-3, with TRBD1 matching over 10 bases. There are 21 residues in the CDR3. Germline CDR1 and CDR2: MNHEY and SVGEGT. Trimming removed 0 bases from V and 2 bases from J; junction bases left unmatched: 17. DNA for the CDR3: TGTGCCAGCAGTTACTCGCCCGGGACAGGGGACGCAGACCGACTCACAGATACGCAGTATTTT. As protein: CASSYSPGTGDADRLTDTQYF.